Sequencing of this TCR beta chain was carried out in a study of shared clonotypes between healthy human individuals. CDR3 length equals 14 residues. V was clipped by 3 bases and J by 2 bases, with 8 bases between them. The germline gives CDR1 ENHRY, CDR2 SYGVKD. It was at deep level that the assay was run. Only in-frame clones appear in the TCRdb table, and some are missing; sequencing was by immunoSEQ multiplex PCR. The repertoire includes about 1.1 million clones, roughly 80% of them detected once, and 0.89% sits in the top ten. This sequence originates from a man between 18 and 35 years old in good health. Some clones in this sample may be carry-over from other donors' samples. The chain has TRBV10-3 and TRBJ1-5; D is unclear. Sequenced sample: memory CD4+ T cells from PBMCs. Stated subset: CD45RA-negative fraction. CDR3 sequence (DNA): TGTGCCATCAGTGACATACCAGGCAATCAGCCCCAGCATTTT. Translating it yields CAISDIPGNQPQHF.